This is a list of T cell receptor beta chains from one sample in a study of control samples from healthy donors and cancer patients. The repertoire was sequenced with immunoSEQ multiplex PCR; TCRdb's copy has only in-frame clones and lacks some. The sample contains approximately 87,000 clones, roughly 89% of which appear only once. The material sequenced was blood. The origin of the receptors is a man aged 50 or older in good health. Each CDR3 is given with its conserved first and last residue. A D gene is named only where the DNA matches it firmly. Part of the rows lack a size; the others show once, few, many or a class for expanded clones.

CDR3aa: CASSQGHPQGANEAFF
CDR3nt: TGTGCCAGCAGCCAAGGGCACCCCCAGGGGGCGAATGAAGCTTTCTTT
d_gene: TRBD1
v_gene: TRBV3-1/TRBV3-2
j_gene: TRBJ1-1
abundance: -

CDR3aa: CASSAPGTGMNTEAFF
CDR3nt: TGTGCCAGCAGCGCTCCCGGGACAGGGATGAACACTGAAGCTTTCTTT
d_gene: TRBD1
v_gene: TRBV9
j_gene: TRBJ1-1
abundance: -

CDR3aa: CASRRTSYAYEQYF
CDR3nt: TGTGCCAGCAGACGGACTAGCTACGCCTACGAGCAGTACTTC
d_gene: TRBD2
v_gene: TRBV6-5
j_gene: TRBJ2-7
abundance: -

CDR3aa: CASSFLKGQSSYNEQFF
CDR3nt: TGTGCCAGCAGTTTCCTGAAGGGACAGTCCTCCTACAATGAGCAGTTCTTC
d_gene: TRBD1
v_gene: TRBV27
j_gene: TRBJ2-1
abundance: -

CDR3aa: CASTFGPSSYNEQFF
CDR3nt: TGTGCCAGCACCTTCGGACCTAGCTCCTACAATGAGCAGTTCTTC
d_gene: -
v_gene: TRBV7-2
j_gene: TRBJ2-1
abundance: -

CDR3aa: CASSEQGDTQYF
CDR3nt: TGTGCCAGCAGTGAGCAGGGAGATACGCAGTATTTT
d_gene: -
v_gene: TRBV2
j_gene: TRBJ2-3
abundance: -

CDR3aa: CASSLVAGAYEQYF
CDR3nt: TGCGCCAGCAGCTTGGTGGCAGGGGCCTACGAGCAGTACTTC
d_gene: -
v_gene: TRBV5-1
j_gene: TRBJ2-7
abundance: -

CDR3aa: CASSIVLGPGELFF
CDR3nt: TGTGCCAGTAGTATAGTCCTTGGGCCCGGGGAGCTGTTTTTT
d_gene: -
v_gene: TRBV19
j_gene: TRBJ2-2
abundance: -

CDR3aa: CASSYGGRQPQHF
CDR3nt: TGTGCCAGCAGTTACGGGGGGAGACAGCCCCAGCATTTT
d_gene: -
v_gene: TRBV6-6
j_gene: TRBJ1-5
abundance: -

CDR3aa: CASSLDSNQPQHF
CDR3nt: TGTGCCAGCAGCTTGGATAGCAATCAGCCCCAGCATTTT
d_gene: -
v_gene: TRBV7-2
j_gene: TRBJ1-5
abundance: -

CDR3aa: CASSQERQPQETQYF
CDR3nt: TGCGCCAGCAGCCAAGAAAGACAACCCCAAGAGACCCAGTACTTC
d_gene: -
v_gene: TRBV4-3
j_gene: TRBJ2-5
abundance: -

CDR3aa: CASRPGTDTGTIYF
CDR3nt: TGTGCCAGTCGCCCCGGGACAGATACGGGAACCATATATTTT
d_gene: TRBD1
v_gene: TRBV18
j_gene: TRBJ1-3
abundance: -

CDR3aa: CASSYEGKYSPLHF
CDR3nt: TGTGCCAGCAGTTACGAGGGGAAGTATTCACCCCTCCACTTT
d_gene: -
v_gene: TRBV6-2/TRBV6-3
j_gene: TRBJ1-6
abundance: -

CDR3aa: CASSQRMNTEAFF
CDR3nt: TGTGCCAGCAGCCAGAGGATGAACACTGAAGCTTTCTTT
d_gene: -
v_gene: TRBV6-5
j_gene: TRBJ1-1
abundance: -

CDR3aa: CASRRNRDAEAFF
CDR3nt: TGTGCCAGCAGGCGGAACAGGGACGCTGAAGCTTTCTTT
d_gene: -
v_gene: TRBV27
j_gene: TRBJ1-1
abundance: -

CDR3aa: CASSLAGLGGYEQYF
CDR3nt: TGTGCCAGCAGCTTGGCAGGTCTAGGTGGTTACGAGCAGTACTTC
d_gene: -
v_gene: TRBV5-6
j_gene: TRBJ2-7
abundance: -

CDR3aa: CASSPGRTVVGSSYNEQFF
CDR3nt: TGTGCCAGCAGCCCAGGGAGGACAGTAGTGGGGAGCTCCTACAATGAGCAGTTCTTC
d_gene: -
v_gene: TRBV7-9
j_gene: TRBJ2-1
abundance: -

CDR3aa: CASSVAGLSNEKLFF
CDR3nt: TGTGCCAGCAGCGTAGCGGGGCTATCTAATGAAAAACTGTTTTTT
d_gene: -
v_gene: TRBV9
j_gene: TRBJ1-4
abundance: -

CDR3aa: CASSSETDAFYEQYF
CDR3nt: TGCGCCAGCAGCTCCGAGACAGACGCTTTTTACGAGCAGTACTTC
d_gene: -
v_gene: TRBV5-1
j_gene: TRBJ2-7
abundance: once

CDR3aa: CATYRDSYYGYTF
CDR3nt: TGTGCCACCTACCGGGACAGCTACTATGGCTACACCTTC
d_gene: TRBD1
v_gene: TRBV19
j_gene: TRBJ1-2
abundance: -

CDR3aa: CASSESPGTRRYF
CDR3nt: TGTGCCAGCAGCGAAAGCCCGGGGACTAGACGGTATTTT
d_gene: TRBD2
v_gene: TRBV6-4
j_gene: TRBJ2-3
abundance: -

CDR3aa: CSARGTEAFF
CDR3nt: TGCAGCGCGAGGGGCACTGAAGCTTTCTTT
d_gene: -
v_gene: TRBV29-1
j_gene: TRBJ1-1
abundance: -

CDR3aa: CASRRGSRPPLHF
CDR3nt: TGTGCCAGCAGGAGGGGCTCCCGTCCACCCCTCCACTTT
d_gene: -
v_gene: TRBV5-6
j_gene: TRBJ1-6
abundance: -

CDR3aa: CSASQSLAGDTGELFF
CDR3nt: TGCAGTGCTAGTCAGTCACTAGCGGGGGACACCGGGGAGCTGTTTTTT
d_gene: TRBD2
v_gene: TRBV20-1
j_gene: TRBJ2-2
abundance: -

CDR3aa: CASSEAGGAVTNEKLFF
CDR3nt: TGTGCCAGCAGTGAAGCAGGGGGCGCGGTGACTAATGAAAAACTGTTTTTT
d_gene: TRBD1
v_gene: TRBV6-1
j_gene: TRBJ1-4
abundance: -

CDR3aa: CASSLRTGNTEAFF
CDR3nt: TGTGCCAGCAGCTTACGGACAGGGAACACTGAAGCTTTCTTT
d_gene: TRBD1
v_gene: TRBV5-5
j_gene: TRBJ1-1
abundance: -

CDR3aa: CASSPGTGRFEAFF
CDR3nt: TGTGCCAGCTCCCCCGGGACAGGGCGATTTGAAGCTTTCTTT
d_gene: TRBD1
v_gene: TRBV18
j_gene: TRBJ1-1
abundance: few

CDR3aa: CASSRRGQGFTLHF
CDR3nt: TGTGCCAGTAGTAGGAGGGGACAGGGGTTCACCCTCCACTTT
d_gene: TRBD1
v_gene: TRBV19
j_gene: TRBJ1-6
abundance: -

CDR3aa: CATSDPTMEQFF
CDR3nt: TGTGCCACTTCGGACCCCACAATGGAGCAGTTCTTC
d_gene: -
v_gene: TRBV7-9
j_gene: TRBJ2-1
abundance: -

CDR3aa: CASSLASNQPQHF
CDR3nt: TGTGCCAGCAGCTTAGCTAGCAATCAGCCCCAGCATTTT
d_gene: -
v_gene: TRBV7-2
j_gene: TRBJ1-5
abundance: -

CDR3aa: CASSASLGQRGETQYF
CDR3nt: TGCGCCAGCAGTGCCAGCCTTGGACAGCGAGGGGAGACCCAGTACTTC
d_gene: -
v_gene: TRBV10-2
j_gene: TRBJ2-5
abundance: -

CDR3aa: CSVVRATNEKLFF
CDR3nt: TGCAGCGTTGTCCGGGCGACTAATGAAAAACTGTTTTTT
d_gene: -
v_gene: TRBV29-1
j_gene: TRBJ1-4
abundance: -

CDR3aa: CASSETGPRDTEAFF
CDR3nt: TGTGCCAGCAGCGAAACAGGGCCCCGGGACACTGAAGCTTTCTTT
d_gene: -
v_gene: TRBV2
j_gene: TRBJ1-1
abundance: -

CDR3aa: CASSLVTGPYGYTF
CDR3nt: TGTGCCAGCAGCTTGGTCACGGGACCCTATGGCTACACCTTC
d_gene: -
v_gene: TRBV5-6
j_gene: TRBJ1-2
abundance: -

CDR3aa: CASSKGGNTEAFF
CDR3nt: TGTGCCAGCTCCAAGGGGGGGAACACTGAAGCTTTCTTT
d_gene: -
v_gene: TRBV18
j_gene: TRBJ1-1
abundance: -

CDR3aa: CASSAKTGSPLHF
CDR3nt: TGTGCCAGCAGCGCGAAGACAGGGTCACCCCTCCACTTT
d_gene: TRBD1
v_gene: TRBV7-6
j_gene: TRBJ1-6
abundance: -

CDR3aa: CATRRSSLGEQYF
CDR3nt: TGTGCCACCAGACGGAGCTCCTTGGGAGAGCAGTACTTC
d_gene: -
v_gene: TRBV24-1
j_gene: TRBJ2-7
abundance: -

CDR3aa: CASSFQGRDTEAFF
CDR3nt: TGTGCCAGTAGTTTTCAGGGTCGGGACACTGAAGCTTTCTTT
d_gene: -
v_gene: TRBV19
j_gene: TRBJ1-1
abundance: -

CDR3aa: CSVENSGNTIYF
CDR3nt: TGCAGCGTTGAAAATTCAGGGAACACCATATATTTT
d_gene: -
v_gene: TRBV29-1
j_gene: TRBJ1-3
abundance: -

CDR3aa: CASRRTNTEAFF
CDR3nt: TGTGCCAGCAGGCGTACCAACACTGAAGCTTTCTTT
d_gene: -
v_gene: TRBV2
j_gene: TRBJ1-1
abundance: -

CDR3aa: CASSPTRGQELFF
CDR3nt: TGTGCCAGCAGCCCAACGAGGGGCCAGGAGCTGTTTTTT
d_gene: -
v_gene: TRBV7-2
j_gene: TRBJ2-2
abundance: -

CDR3aa: CASSTLPGQGAGGNQPQHF
CDR3nt: TGTGCCAGTAGTACTCTACCGGGACAGGGGGCTGGGGGCAATCAGCCCCAGCATTTT
d_gene: TRBD1
v_gene: TRBV19
j_gene: TRBJ1-5
abundance: few

CDR3aa: CASSLSGRGTEAFF
CDR3nt: TGTGCCAGCAGCCTTTCAGGGAGAGGGACTGAAGCTTTCTTT
d_gene: -
v_gene: TRBV3-1/TRBV3-2
j_gene: TRBJ1-1
abundance: -

CDR3aa: CASSASGTVLYEQYF
CDR3nt: TGTGCCAGCAGTGCCTCCGGGACGGTCCTCTACGAGCAGTACTTC
d_gene: -
v_gene: TRBV28
j_gene: TRBJ2-7
abundance: -

CDR3aa: CASTGDSYNSPLHF
CDR3nt: TGTGCCAGCACAGGAGACTCCTATAATTCACCCCTCCACTTT
d_gene: -
v_gene: TRBV27
j_gene: TRBJ1-6
abundance: few

CDR3aa: CASSYKDRDSPQHF
CDR3nt: TGTGCCAGCTCATACAAGGACAGGGACTCGCCCCAGCATTTT
d_gene: TRBD1
v_gene: TRBV18
j_gene: TRBJ1-5
abundance: -

CDR3aa: CSADGGVSSEQFF
CDR3nt: TGCAGCGCCGACGGTGGAGTTAGCAGTGAGCAGTTCTTC
d_gene: -
v_gene: TRBV29-1
j_gene: TRBJ2-1
abundance: -

CDR3aa: CASSEDGGGSGGSSSMDTQYF
CDR3nt: TGTGCCAGCAGTGAAGACGGGGGCGGTAGCGGGGGGTCCTCTTCAATGGATACGCAGTATTTT
d_gene: TRBD2
v_gene: TRBV6-1
j_gene: TRBJ2-3
abundance: -

CDR3aa: CASSPSGQYNSPLHF
CDR3nt: TGTGCCAGCTCACCATCAGGACAGTATAATTCACCCCTCCACTTT
d_gene: -
v_gene: TRBV18
j_gene: TRBJ1-6
abundance: -

CDR3aa: CATSDFGLAQSTDTQYF
CDR3nt: TGTGCCACCAGTGATTTTGGACTAGCGCAGAGCACAGATACGCAGTATTTT
d_gene: TRBD2
v_gene: TRBV24-1
j_gene: TRBJ2-3
abundance: -

CDR3aa: CASSLGGLSNTEAFF
CDR3nt: TGTGCCAGCAGCTTGGGAGGACTCTCCAACACTGAAGCTTTCTTT
d_gene: -
v_gene: TRBV5-6
j_gene: TRBJ1-1
abundance: -

CDR3aa: CASSESGGIMNTEAFF
CDR3nt: TGCGCCAGCAGTGAGTCGGGCGGGATCATGAACACTGAAGCTTTCTTT
d_gene: -
v_gene: TRBV10-2
j_gene: TRBJ1-1
abundance: -

CDR3aa: CASSLGAAPINRYSNQPQHF
CDR3nt: TGTGCCAGCAGCTTAGGGGCAGCCCCTATTAACAGATATAGCAATCAGCCCCAGCATTTT
d_gene: -
v_gene: TRBV11-3
j_gene: TRBJ1-5
abundance: -

CDR3aa: CASSSGQNLGNTIYF
CDR3nt: TGTGCCAGCAGCTCGGGACAGAATCTTGGAAACACCATATATTTT
d_gene: TRBD1
v_gene: TRBV5-4
j_gene: TRBJ1-3
abundance: -

CDR3aa: CASRAGGTRTEAFF
CDR3nt: TGTGCCAGCAGAGCCGGGGGGACGAGAACTGAAGCTTTCTTT
d_gene: -
v_gene: TRBV6-6
j_gene: TRBJ1-1
abundance: few

CDR3aa: CAWTGLGGTGANVLTF
CDR3nt: TGTGCCTGGACAGGCCTCGGCGGGACTGGGGCCAACGTCCTGACTTTC
d_gene: -
v_gene: TRBV30
j_gene: TRBJ2-6
abundance: -

CDR3aa: CASSIRDRGEKLFF
CDR3nt: TGTGCCAGTAGTATAAGGGACAGGGGCGAAAAACTGTTTTTT
d_gene: TRBD1
v_gene: TRBV19
j_gene: TRBJ1-4
abundance: -

CDR3aa: CASSPYAGQNTGELFF
CDR3nt: TGTGCCAGCAGCCCTTACGCCGGGCAGAACACCGGGGAGCTGTTTTTT
d_gene: -
v_gene: TRBV3-1/TRBV3-2
j_gene: TRBJ2-2
abundance: -

CDR3aa: CAAAGGLGFGELFF
CDR3nt: TGCGCCGCCGCCGGGGGGCTAGGGTTCGGGGAGCTGTTTTTT
d_gene: -
v_gene: TRBV10-2
j_gene: TRBJ2-2
abundance: -